This is a list of T cell receptor beta chains from one sample in a study of cytomegalovirus exposure and HLA in healthy donors. Assay used: immunoSEQ multiplex PCR; TCRdb lists only in-frame clones, some missing. The table records over 150,000 clones, roughly 76% of them present only once. The sample was PBMCs. These receptors came from a woman between 50 and 59 years old in good health and CMV-seronegative. CDR3s include the opening cysteine and the closing phenylalanine or tryptophan. D genes are given only for firm matches. The size field is filled for only some rows; it gives once, few, many or a size class.

CDR3: CASSVGLAGIADTQYF
DNA: TGTGCCAGCAGCGTAGGTCTAGCGGGAATCGCAGATACGCAGTATTTT
size: .
V: TRBV9
J: TRBJ2-3
D: TRBD2

CDR3: CASSVRTSGSRQETQYF
DNA: TGTGCCAGCAGTGTCCGGACTAGCGGGAGCCGCCAAGAGACCCAGTACTTC
size: few
V: TRBV27
J: TRBJ2-5
D: TRBD2

CDR3: CASSLEAAPNQPQHF
DNA: TGTGCCAGCAGCTTAGAGGCGGCACCAAATCAGCCCCAGCATTTT
size: .
V: TRBV7-2
J: TRBJ1-5
D: .

CDR3: CASSIPGYGEAFF
DNA: TGTGCCAGCAGTATCCCAGGGTACGGTGAAGCTTTCTTT
size: .
V: TRBV2
J: TRBJ1-1
D: .

CDR3: CASSPGTLYEQYF
DNA: TGCGCCAGCAGCCCCGGGACACTCTACGAGCAGTACTTC
size: .
V: TRBV5-1
J: TRBJ2-7
D: .

CDR3: CAISESSGAREQYF
DNA: TGTGCCATCAGTGAGTCGTCAGGGGCGCGGGAGCAGTACTTC
size: .
V: TRBV10-3
J: TRBJ2-7
D: .

CDR3: CASSPRGEGDGEQYF
DNA: TGTGCCAGCTCACCCCGGGGTGAGGGGGACGGCGAGCAGTACTTC
size: .
V: TRBV18
J: TRBJ2-7
D: .

CDR3: CASSPGGGSYGYTF
DNA: TGCGCCAGCAGCCCGGGGGGGGGCTCCTATGGCTACACCTTC
size: .
V: TRBV5-1
J: TRBJ1-2
D: .

CDR3: CASSFRGTAGELFF
DNA: TGTGCCAGCAGCTTTCGGGGGACCGCCGGGGAGCTGTTTTTT
size: .
V: TRBV7-9
J: TRBJ2-2
D: .

CDR3: CASSPAGRYNEQFF
DNA: TGTGCCAGCAGCCCAGCGGGACGCTACAATGAGCAGTTCTTC
size: .
V: TRBV7-2
J: TRBJ2-1
D: TRBD2

CDR3: CASSLDRGGYTF
DNA: TGTGCCAGCAGCTTGGACAGGGGTGGCTACACCTTC
size: few
V: TRBV5-4
J: TRBJ1-2
D: TRBD1

CDR3: CASSPVGSGSRGEKLFF
DNA: TGTGCCAGCAGCCCCGTCGGATCAGGTTCCAGGGGTGAAAAACTGTTTTTT
size: .
V: TRBV14
J: TRBJ1-4
D: .

CDR3: CASSPGGTPQHF
DNA: TGTGCCAGCTCACCTGGGGGGACGCCCCAGCATTTT
size: .
V: TRBV18
J: TRBJ1-5
D: .

CDR3: CASRGTRTGSSYEQYF
DNA: TGTGCCAGTAGGGGGACCCGGACAGGTAGTTCCTACGAGCAGTACTTC
size: .
V: TRBV19
J: TRBJ2-7
D: TRBD1

CDR3: CASSFLPYEQYF
DNA: TGTGCCAGCAGCTTCCTTCCCTACGAGCAGTACTTC
size: .
V: TRBV7-2
J: TRBJ2-7
D: .

CDR3: CATSARGLATYEQYF
DNA: TGTGCCACCAGCGCCCGTGGGCTTGCCACCTACGAGCAGTACTTC
size: few
V: TRBV15
J: TRBJ2-7
D: .

CDR3: CASNTGKGEAFF
DNA: TGTGCCAGCAATACAGGGAAAGGGGAAGCTTTCTTT
size: .
V: TRBV6-1
J: TRBJ1-1
D: .

CDR3: CASSLRQEGQPQHF
DNA: TGTGCCAGCAGCTTGAGACAGGAAGGTCAGCCCCAGCATTTT
size: .
V: TRBV7-2
J: TRBJ1-5
D: .

CDR3: CASSWTADGNEKLFF
DNA: TGTGCCAGCAGCTGGACAGCCGACGGTAATGAAAAACTGTTTTTT
size: .
V: TRBV9
J: TRBJ1-4
D: .

CDR3: CASSAEGLAYNEQFF
DNA: TGTGCCAGCAGCGCAGAAGGACTAGCGTACAATGAGCAGTTCTTC
size: .
V: TRBV9
J: TRBJ2-1
D: TRBD2

CDR3: CASSDRQANTGELFF
DNA: TGTGCCAGCAGCGACCGACAGGCGAACACCGGGGAGCTGTTTTTT
size: .
V: TRBV5-4
J: TRBJ2-2
D: .

CDR3: CASSLGVPQFVGTNEKLFF
DNA: TGTGCCAGCAGCTTAGGGGTGCCACAGTTCGTCGGTACTAATGAAAAACTGTTTTTT
size: .
V: TRBV7-9
J: TRBJ1-4
D: .

CDR3: CASSLAGVSYEQYF
DNA: TGTGCCAGCAGTCTAGCGGGAGTTAGTTACGAGCAGTACTTC
size: .
V: TRBV7-9
J: TRBJ2-7
D: TRBD2

CDR3: CASSPGTGYYEQYF
DNA: TGTGCCAGCAGTCCGGGGACAGGGTACTACGAGCAGTACTTC
size: .
V: TRBV27
J: TRBJ2-7
D: TRBD1

CDR3: CASYPGQTNYGYTF
DNA: TGTGCCAGCTACCCGGGACAGACTAACTATGGCTACACCTTC
size: .
V: TRBV18
J: TRBJ1-2
D: TRBD1

CDR3: CASSPRTREIGETQYF
DNA: TGTGCCAGCAGTCCCAGAACCCGGGAGATCGGAGAGACCCAGTACTTC
size: .
V: TRBV2
J: TRBJ2-5
D: .

CDR3: CASSARDRGSYEQYF
DNA: TGTGCCAGCAGTGCCCGGGACAGGGGCTCCTACGAGCAGTACTTC
size: .
V: TRBV6-1
J: TRBJ2-7
D: TRBD1

CDR3: CASSLAQMNTEAFF
DNA: TGTGCCAGCAGCTTAGCACAGATGAACACTGAAGCTTTCTTT
size: .
V: TRBV7-2
J: TRBJ1-1
D: .

CDR3: CASSLGATEAFF
DNA: TGTGCCAGCAGCTTAGGGGCCACTGAAGCTTTCTTT
size: .
V: TRBV11-3
J: TRBJ1-1
D: .

CDR3: CASSSTGSNQPQHF
DNA: TGTGCCAGCAGTTCGACAGGAAGCAATCAGCCCCAGCATTTT
size: .
V: TRBV27
J: TRBJ1-5
D: .

CDR3: CASSPGGPGGDTQYF
DNA: TGTGCCAGCAGCCCAGGGGGACCCGGGGGAGATACGCAGTATTTT
size: .
V: TRBV7-6
J: TRBJ2-3
D: .

CDR3: CASSGSEYLYEQYF
DNA: TGCGCCAGCAGCGGTTCGGAGTACCTCTACGAGCAGTACTTC
size: .
V: TRBV5-1
J: TRBJ2-7
D: .

CDR3: CASSPTAGNTGELFF
DNA: TGCGCCAGCAGCCCAACGGCGGGGAACACCGGGGAGCTGTTTTTT
size: .
V: TRBV5-1
J: TRBJ2-2
D: .

CDR3: CASSITENTEAFF
DNA: TGTGCCAGTAGTATTACAGAGAACACTGAAGCTTTCTTT
size: .
V: TRBV19
J: TRBJ1-1
D: .

CDR3: CASSPRLAGVRGTDTQYF
DNA: TGTGCCAGCAGCCCCCGACTAGCGGGAGTAAGAGGCACAGATACGCAGTATTTT
size: .
V: TRBV9
J: TRBJ2-3
D: TRBD2

CDR3: CASSQGTGSNEKLFF
DNA: TGTGCCAGCAGCCAGGGGACGGGCTCTAATGAAAAACTGTTTTTT
size: .
V: TRBV7-7
J: TRBJ1-4
D: .

CDR3: CASSANTDNEQFF
DNA: TGTGCCAGCAGCGCAAACACAGACAATGAGCAGTTCTTC
size: .
V: TRBV5-4
J: TRBJ2-1
D: .

CDR3: CASSSAATSGYEQYF
DNA: TGTGCCAGCAGCTCAGCGGCCACTAGCGGCTACGAGCAGTACTTC
size: .
V: TRBV7-2
J: TRBJ2-7
D: TRBD2

CDR3: CAISGQTVNQPQHF
DNA: TGTGCCATCAGCGGCCAGACAGTCAATCAGCCCCAGCATTTT
size: .
V: TRBV10-3
J: TRBJ1-5
D: .